Ten or more counts support the clone carrying this T cell receptor beta chain. Its antigen is undetermined. These data are taken from a study of shared clonotypes between healthy human individuals. Study summary: Each donor contributed plates that comprised three CD4 naive, three CD4 memory, two CD8 naive and one CD8 memory.

The CDR3 covers 15 residues. The V and J ends lost 5 bases and 5 bases respectively, with 18 bases between them. Germline assignment: CDR1 MDHEN and CDR2 SYDVKM. Produced via immunoSEQ multiplex PCR; TCRdb's table is partial and in-frame only. The repertoire has around 990,000 clones, approximately 75% of them found once; the top ten carry about 0.89%. General study results and limits: Non-shared clonotypes showed lower generation probabilities than clonotypes common to all four donors.

V is TRBV28 and J is TRBJ1-1; D may be TRBD1 (5 bases). The TCR sequence derives from a man aged 18 to 30 in good health. Some clones in this sample may be carry-over from other donors' samples. Sequencing was performed on memory CD4+ T cells from PBMCs. Described subset: CD45RA-negative fraction. The CDR3 DNA sequence: TGTGCCAGCAGTAATCCGGAACAGGCGCGAACTGAAGCTTTCTTT. Translation gives CASSNPEQARTEAFF.